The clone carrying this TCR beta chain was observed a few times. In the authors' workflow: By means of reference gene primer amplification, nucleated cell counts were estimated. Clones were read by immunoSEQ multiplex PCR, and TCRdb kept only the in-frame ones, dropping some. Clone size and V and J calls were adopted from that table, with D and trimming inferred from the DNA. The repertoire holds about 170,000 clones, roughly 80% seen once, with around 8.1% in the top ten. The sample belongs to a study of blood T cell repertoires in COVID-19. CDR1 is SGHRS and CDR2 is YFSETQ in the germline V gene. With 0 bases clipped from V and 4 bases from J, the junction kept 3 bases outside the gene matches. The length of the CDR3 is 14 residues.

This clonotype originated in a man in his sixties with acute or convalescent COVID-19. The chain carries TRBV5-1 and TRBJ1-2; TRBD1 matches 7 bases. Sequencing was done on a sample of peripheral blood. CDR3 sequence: CASSLGDRAYGYTF. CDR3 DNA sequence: TGCGCCAGCAGCTTGGGAGACAGGGCCTATGGCTACACCTTC. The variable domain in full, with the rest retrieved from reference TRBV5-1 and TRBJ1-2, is KAGVTQTPRYLIKTRGQQVTLSCSPISGHRSVSWYQQTPGQGLQFLFEYFSETQRNKGNFPGRFSGRQFSNSRSEMNVSTLELGDSALYLCASSLGDRAYGYTFGSGTRLTVV.